This T cell receptor (beta chain) was recovered during a study of blood T cell repertoires in COVID-19. Study-level background: Sample material is recorded as cDNA or gDNA derived from T cells, B-cell-depleted T cells, or PBMCs.

Original processing methods: For nucleated cells, counts were estimated from reference gene primer amplification. The table came from immunoSEQ multiplex PCR; TCRdb's copy has only in-frame clones and leaves some out. The DNA was the basis for D and trimming; V, J and clone size are from that table. The sample comprises 95,000 to 150,000 clones, 82% of which are singletons, and 3.5% to 5.5% rests with the top ten. Input material: peripheral blood. The TCR comes from a woman in her 70s with acute or convalescent COVID-19.

CDR3 region: CSVALSGGRTDTQYF. The CDR3 coding sequence is TGCAGCGTTGCATTAAGCGGGGGGCGCACAGATACGCAGTATTTT. J is TRBJ2-3 and V is TRBV29-1, with TRBD2 matching over 9 bases. This CDR3 spans 15 amino acids. V lost 4 bases to trimming and J lost 1 base; unmatched junction nucleotides: 6. Germline CDR1 is SQVTM and CDR2 is ANQGSEA.